A selection of T cell receptor beta chains follows, all from one sample in a study of blood T cell repertoires in COVID-19. This table comes from immunoSEQ multiplex PCR, and its TCRdb copy is limited to in-frame clones, with some not included. The sample lists around 120,000 clones; roughly 90% were seen once. Sequencing input: peripheral blood. The receptors originated from a man aged 55 to 70 with COVID-19, enrolled during active disease. The CDR3 runs from the conserved cysteine through the conserved F or W. D genes are given only for firm matches. Size is stated for part of the rows, as once, few or many counts, or as a class when the clone is expanded.

TRBV12-5	TRBJ2-7	.	.	TGTGCTAGTGGTTTAGCGGTGGCCTACGAGCAGTACTTC	CASGLAVAYEQYF
TRBV28	TRBJ2-1	TRBD1	.	TGTGCCAGCAGTTTGACAGGGGGCCATGAGCAGTTCTTC	CASSLTGGHEQFF
TRBV2	TRBJ1-6	TRBD1	.	TGTGCCAGCAGTGTGGGAAACAGGGGGAATTCACCCCTCCACTTT	CASSVGNRGNSPLHF
TRBV11-2	TRBJ2-1	.	.	TGTGCCAGCAGCCCCACCCAAGAGGGTGAGCAGTTCTTC	CASSPTQEGEQFF
TRBV18	TRBJ1-1	TRBD1	.	TGTGCCAGCTCACCGCGGGACAGGGGAATGAACACTGAAGCTTTCTTT	CASSPRDRGMNTEAFF
TRBV7-2	TRBJ1-2	TRBD1	.	TGTGCCAGCAGCTACCCCCCGGGACAGGTCGACGGCTACACCTTC	CASSYPPGQVDGYTF
TRBV6-5	TRBJ1-1	TRBD1	.	TGTGCCAGCAGCCGGGACAGGGGGCTTGGTGAAGCTTTCTTT	CASSRDRGLGEAFF
TRBV4-3	TRBJ2-5	.	once	TGCGCCAGCAGCCAAGGGGCAGCTAGCTGGGAGACCCAGTACTTC	CASSQGAASWETQYF
TRBV5-6	TRBJ2-3	TRBD2	.	TGTGCCAGCAGCTTGGGGCTAGCGGGCCCCACAGATACGCAGTATTTT	CASSLGLAGPTDTQYF
TRBV30	TRBJ2-7	TRBD1	.	TGTGCCGGATCGGGACAGCCGTCCTACGAGCAGTACTTC	CAGSGQPSYEQYF
TRBV7-8	TRBJ1-5	.	.	TGTGCCAGCAGTCGTGATGGGGACAATTACAATCAGCCCCAGCATTTT	CASSRDGDNYNQPQHF
TRBV28	TRBJ2-7	.	.	TGTGCCAGCAGTTCCCTCCTTTTGTGGGACACCCCATCCGAGCAGTACTTC	CASSSLLLWDTPSEQYF
TRBV19	TRBJ1-1	.	.	TGTGCCAGTAGTCCTGCCGGTTCCCGCAACACTGAAGCTTTCTTT	CASSPAGSRNTEAFF
TRBV4-1	TRBJ1-5	.	.	TGCGCCAGCAGCCAAGTATCAGTTGGGGGCAAGCCCCAGCATTTT	CASSQVSVGGKPQHF
TRBV6-1	TRBJ1-5	TRBD1	.	TGTGCCAGCAGTGATTCAGTAGGGACGACGACAGGGGGGGACCAGCCCCAGCATTTT	CASSDSVGTTTGGDQPQHF
TRBV21-1	TRBJ2-1	.	.	TGTGCCAGCAGCAAAGGCCCGGTTTTAACCTACAATGAGCAGTTCTTC	CASSKGPVLTYNEQFF
TRBV30	TRBJ2-5	TRBD1	once	TGTGCCTGCTCACAGGGGATTTCGAAACTGACCCAGTACTTC	CACSQGISKLTQYF
TRBV4-3	TRBJ2-1	.	.	TGCGCCAGCAGCCTGGACGGGGACTCCCGCCGCGATGAGCAGTTCTTC	CASSLDGDSRRDEQFF
TRBV7-9	TRBJ1-3	.	.	TGTGCCAGCAGCTTAGCTCCAGGAAACACCATATATTTT	CASSLAPGNTIYF
TRBV9	TRBJ2-5	TRBD2	.	TGTGCCAGCAGCGTAACTAGCGGGAGTGGAGAGACCCAGTACTTC	CASSVTSGSGETQYF
TRBV11-3	TRBJ2-1	.	.	TGTGCCAGCAGCTCAACCCCACTAGCCCTAGGGAATGAGCAGTTCTTC	CASSSTPLALGNEQFF
TRBV29-1	TRBJ1-5	.	.	TGCAGCGTTGCTCCCGGACAGCATCAGCCCCAGCATTTT	CSVAPGQHQPQHF
TRBV19	TRBJ2-1	TRBD2	.	TGTGCCAGTAGTACCGGACTAGAGGCGGGGGTGAATGAGCAGTTCTTC	CASSTGLEAGVNEQFF
TRBV4-3	TRBJ2-7	TRBD1	.	TGCGCCAGCAGCCAAGGCCCCGGGACAGGGCACGTCAGCGAGCAGTACTTC	CASSQGPGTGHVSEQYF
TRBV4-2	TRBJ1-1	.	.	TGTGCCAGCAGCCAAGAAGGCGGGGAGGACACTGAAGCTTTCTTT	CASSQEGGEDTEAFF
TRBV5-3	TRBJ1-1	.	.	TGTGCCAGAAGCTCCAGGGGTGCGACTGAAGCTTTCTTT	CARSSRGATEAFF
TRBV9	TRBJ1-1	TRBD1	.	TGTGCCAGCAGCGGACAGGGTAACACTGAAGCTTTCTTT	CASSGQGNTEAFF
TRBV28	TRBJ1-4	TRBD1	.	TGTGCCAGCAGTTTACGGACAGGGACGGGTGAAAAACTGTTTTTT	CASSLRTGTGEKLFF
TRBV27	TRBJ2-1	.	.	TGTGCCAGCAGTTTGGGAGGACTGGCCCTACATGAGCAGTTCTTC	CASSLGGLALHEQFF
TRBV7-9	TRBJ2-3	TRBD2	.	TGTGCCAGCAGCTTAGCGCGGGGGACAGATACGCAGTATTTT	CASSLARGTDTQYF
TRBV7-2	TRBJ2-1	TRBD2	.	TGTGCCAGCCATAGCGGGAGCTTCCACAATGAGCAGTTCTTC	CASHSGSFHNEQFF
TRBV5-1	TRBJ1-6	.	.	TGCGCCAGCAGGGAGGCAGGCGGAGAGAGCTCACCCCTCCACTTT	CASREAGGESSPLHF
TRBV7-6	TRBJ2-1	TRBD2	.	TGTGCCAGCAGCTTTGGCGGCAGCGGGGCGGGTGGCCGGGATGAGCAGTTCTTC	CASSFGGSGAGGRDEQFF
TRBV14	TRBJ1-1	.	once	TGTGCCAGCAGCCAGAGGGGGTCGAACACTGAAGCTTTCTTT	CASSQRGSNTEAFF
TRBV5-4	TRBJ2-1	TRBD1	.	TGTGCCAGCAGCTTCCCTGACAGGGTGGATGAGCAGTTCTTC	CASSFPDRVDEQFF
TRBV14	TRBJ2-5	TRBD2	once	TGTGCCAGTCTCCGACTAGCAGCTCAAGAGACCCAGTACTTC	CASLRLAAQETQYF
TRBV30	TRBJ2-2	.	.	TGTGCCTGGAGTGTACTACAGAACACCGGGGAGCTGTTTTTT	CAWSVLQNTGELFF
TRBV3-1/TRBV3-2	TRBJ2-5	.	.	TGTGCCAGCAGCCTCGGGACATCAGTCACCCAGTACTTC	CASSLGTSVTQYF
TRBV7-8	TRBJ1-2	.	.	TGTGCCAGCAGTCGAGCGCGGGGTGGCGACTATGGCTACACCTTC	CASSRARGGDYGYTF
TRBV9	TRBJ1-5	TRBD1	.	TGTGCCAGCAGCGTAGAGGGGGCTGAGGAGCAGCCCCAGCATTTT	CASSVEGAEEQPQHF
TRBV12-3/TRBV12-4	TRBJ1-1	.	.	TGTGCCAGCAGTTTAGGCAGAAACACTGAAGCTTTCTTT	CASSLGRNTEAFF
TRBV11-3	TRBJ1-1	.	.	TGTGCCAGCAGCTTAGGATTGGCACCTGAAGCTTTCTTT	CASSLGLAPEAFF
TRBV12-3/TRBV12-4	TRBJ2-2	.	.	TGTGCCAGCAGTTTAAAGGGGACCGGGGAGCTGTTTTTT	CASSLKGTGELFF
TRBV30	TRBJ1-5	.	.	TGTGCCTGGAGTAGGGGACTAAATCAGCCCCAGCATTTT	CAWSRGLNQPQHF
TRBV5-4	TRBJ1-5	.	.	TGTGCCAGCAGCTTGGCAGGCGGACAGCAGCCCCAGCATTTT	CASSLAGGQQPQHF
TRBV6-1	TRBJ1-5	TRBD1	.	TGTGCCAGCAGTGGCTTACAGGGGGCTGTGGGCAATCAGCCCCAGCATTTT	CASSGLQGAVGNQPQHF
TRBV7-9	TRBJ1-1	TRBD1	.	TGTGCCAGCAGCACCTGGACAGGGCTGCTGAACACTGAAGCTTTCTTT	CASSTWTGLLNTEAFF
TRBV11-2	TRBJ1-6	.	.	TGTGCCAGCAGCTCCTCCACAGGGTACAATTCACCCCTCCACTTT	CASSSSTGYNSPLHF
TRBV3-1/TRBV3-2	TRBJ2-2	.	.	TGTGCCAGCAGCCAAGAAAGGAGGGGTGGGAACGGGGAGCTGTTTTTT	CASSQERRGGNGELFF
TRBV10-2	TRBJ2-1	TRBD2	.	TGCGCCAGCATTATTTCCCTAGCGGGAGTGAACAATGAGCAGTTCTTC	CASIISLAGVNNEQFF
TRBV3-1/TRBV3-2	TRBJ1-1	.	.	TGTGCCAGCAGCCAAGATCTTGAGGCGTACACTGAAGCTTTCTTT	CASSQDLEAYTEAFF
TRBV6-5	TRBJ2-1	.	.	TGTGCCAGCGGGCCCCACCGGGAGCAGTTCTTC	CASGPHREQFF